Listed below are T cell receptor beta chains from one sample, sequenced in a study of T cell responses to AZD1222 COVID-19 vaccine. The protocol was immunoSEQ multiplex PCR, while the TCRdb copy is restricted to in-frame clones and leaves out a portion. Here the sample spans 140,000 or so clones, about 90% being singletons. Sequences were derived from peripheral blood, sampled on day 0 of AZD1222 vaccination. The receptor source for this set is an adult in good health. Both conserved end residues are part of each CDR3. D genes are given only for firm matches. Not every row has a clone size; where given, it reads once, few, many or a size class.

CDR3nt: TGCGCCAGCAGCCAAAGCCCACTGGGGGACGGTCCAACAGATACGCAGTATTTT
CDR3aa: CASSQSPLGDGPTDTQYF
v_gene: TRBV4-1
d_gene: NA
j_gene: TRBJ2-3
abundance: NA

CDR3nt: TGTGCCAGCAGCCCGCGGGGGGCAGGGAGCAATCAGCCCCAGCATTTT
CDR3aa: CASSPRGAGSNQPQHF
v_gene: TRBV2
d_gene: NA
j_gene: TRBJ1-5
abundance: once

CDR3nt: TGTGCCAGCAGCGTAGTTGGGGGCACCGGGGAGCTGTTTTTT
CDR3aa: CASSVVGGTGELFF
v_gene: TRBV9
d_gene: NA
j_gene: TRBJ2-2
abundance: NA

CDR3nt: TGCGCCAGCACCTCGCCGGGACAGGGCTACGAGCAGTACTTC
CDR3aa: CASTSPGQGYEQYF
v_gene: TRBV10-2
d_gene: TRBD1
j_gene: TRBJ2-7
abundance: NA

CDR3nt: TGTGCCTGGAGTGCCATTACGGACGAGGAGCCCCAGCATTTT
CDR3aa: CAWSAITDEEPQHF
v_gene: TRBV30
d_gene: NA
j_gene: TRBJ1-5
abundance: NA

CDR3nt: TGCAGCGCAGGGACAGACACTAACTATGGCTACACCTTC
CDR3aa: CSAGTDTNYGYTF
v_gene: TRBV29-1
d_gene: TRBD1
j_gene: TRBJ1-2
abundance: NA

CDR3nt: TGTGCCAGCAGTTCCGGACAGGATCCCACTGAAGCTTTCTTT
CDR3aa: CASSSGQDPTEAFF
v_gene: TRBV28
d_gene: TRBD1
j_gene: TRBJ1-1
abundance: NA

CDR3nt: TGTGCCAGCAGCTTTCCCGGATCCTACGAGCAGTACTTC
CDR3aa: CASSFPGSYEQYF
v_gene: TRBV11-2
d_gene: NA
j_gene: TRBJ2-7
abundance: NA

CDR3nt: TGTGCCAGCAGTCGACAGGGGGCCCTACGCTACACCTTC
CDR3aa: CASSRQGALRYTF
v_gene: TRBV12-3/TRBV12-4
d_gene: TRBD1
j_gene: TRBJ1-2
abundance: NA

CDR3nt: TGCAGTGCTAGAGATGGAGAAAAACTGTTTTTT
CDR3aa: CSARDGEKLFF
v_gene: TRBV20-1
d_gene: NA
j_gene: TRBJ1-4
abundance: NA

CDR3nt: TGTGCCAGCAGCCTAACGACAGGGGCAATGTACAATGAGCAGTTCTTC
CDR3aa: CASSLTTGAMYNEQFF
v_gene: TRBV5-8
d_gene: TRBD1
j_gene: TRBJ2-1
abundance: few

CDR3nt: TGTGCCAGTAACGTTGCCCCACAGCCCCAGCATTTT
CDR3aa: CASNVAPQPQHF
v_gene: TRBV12-3/TRBV12-4
d_gene: NA
j_gene: TRBJ1-5
abundance: NA

CDR3nt: TGTGCCAGCAGCCAAGGGACAGCTAGCTCCTACGAGCAGTACTTC
CDR3aa: CASSQGTASSYEQYF
v_gene: TRBV3-1/TRBV3-2
d_gene: NA
j_gene: TRBJ2-7
abundance: NA

CDR3nt: TGCGCCAGCAGCGTCCGGGCGAACACCGGGGAGCTGTTTTTT
CDR3aa: CASSVRANTGELFF
v_gene: TRBV5-1
d_gene: NA
j_gene: TRBJ2-2
abundance: NA

CDR3nt: TGTGCCAGTAGTCCCCCCCAGGGCAATCAGCCCCAGCATTTT
CDR3aa: CASSPPQGNQPQHF
v_gene: TRBV19
d_gene: NA
j_gene: TRBJ1-5
abundance: NA

CDR3nt: TGTGCCAGCAGGCCAGGGACAGGGCAAGGCGGGGAGCTGTTTTTT
CDR3aa: CASRPGTGQGGELFF
v_gene: TRBV25-1
d_gene: TRBD1
j_gene: TRBJ2-2
abundance: NA

CDR3nt: TGTGCCAGCAGCCCCGATGGGAGTCGGTACGAGCAGTACTTC
CDR3aa: CASSPDGSRYEQYF
v_gene: TRBV7-2
d_gene: NA
j_gene: TRBJ2-7
abundance: NA

CDR3nt: TGTGCCAGTGATAGTGATAATGAGCAGTTCTTC
CDR3aa: CASDSDNEQFF
v_gene: TRBV19
d_gene: NA
j_gene: TRBJ2-1
abundance: few

CDR3nt: TGTGCCAGCAGCCTCGGTACGGGGAGTGACGGAAACACCATATATTTT
CDR3aa: CASSLGTGSDGNTIYF
v_gene: TRBV7-9
d_gene: NA
j_gene: TRBJ1-3
abundance: NA

CDR3nt: TGCGCCAGCCGGGTATGGAGCACCGGGGAGCTGTTTTTT
CDR3aa: CASRVWSTGELFF
v_gene: TRBV5-1
d_gene: NA
j_gene: TRBJ2-2
abundance: NA

CDR3nt: TGTGCCAGCTCACCATTGCGGTCGAACACTGAAGCTTTCTTT
CDR3aa: CASSPLRSNTEAFF
v_gene: TRBV18
d_gene: NA
j_gene: TRBJ1-1
abundance: NA

CDR3nt: TGCGCCAGCAGCCCAGCGGGGGGCGCCTACGAGCAGTACTTC
CDR3aa: CASSPAGGAYEQYF
v_gene: TRBV4-3
d_gene: TRBD2
j_gene: TRBJ2-7
abundance: NA

CDR3nt: TGTGCCAGTAGTATAGGACAGGTTGGGAATTCACCCCTCCACTTT
CDR3aa: CASSIGQVGNSPLHF
v_gene: TRBV19
d_gene: NA
j_gene: TRBJ1-6
abundance: NA

CDR3nt: TGTGCCAGCAGCCAAGGCATAGCGGGGGCCACAGATACGCAGTATTTT
CDR3aa: CASSQGIAGATDTQYF
v_gene: TRBV3-1/TRBV3-2
d_gene: TRBD2
j_gene: TRBJ2-3
abundance: NA

CDR3nt: TGTGCCAGCAGTTTGGAGCAGGAGAACACTGAAGCTTTCTTT
CDR3aa: CASSLEQENTEAFF
v_gene: TRBV28
d_gene: NA
j_gene: TRBJ1-1
abundance: NA

CDR3nt: TGTGCCAGCAGCTCGGCTCCGGGACAGGGATTCTATGGCTACACCTTC
CDR3aa: CASSSAPGQGFYGYTF
v_gene: TRBV7-9
d_gene: TRBD1
j_gene: TRBJ1-2
abundance: NA

CDR3nt: TGTGCCAGCTCACCAGCGCAGGGGATAGGTTCACCCCTCCACTTT
CDR3aa: CASSPAQGIGSPLHF
v_gene: TRBV18
d_gene: NA
j_gene: TRBJ1-6
abundance: NA